This T cell receptor (beta chain) was sequenced during a study of T cells after yellow fever vaccination. Findings of the study overall: Overall, a small share of clonotypes was seen in both CD4 and CD8 compartments. FACS-sorted repertoires might harbor abundant contaminating clonotypes from the bulk population.

Per the germline V gene, CDR1 is SGHKS and CDR2 is YYEKEE (reference sequence). Trimming at V came to 4 bases and at J to 9 bases, leaving 7 bases not matched to a gene. The CDR3 runs to 15 residues. Generation of TCR cDNA used 5'RACE template switching (which added a universal primer site and UMIs). Each CDR3 protein gets one entry after TCRdb re-called the 5' RACE reads with MiXCR. Of some 320,000 distinct CDR3 sequences listed, around 10% are singletons. This clonotype was counted at least ten times. Antigen unknown. The rearrangement uses TRBV5-5 and TRBJ2-1; 13 bases are a match to TRBD2. The sample here was CD4+ T cells sorted from PBMCs, taken 5 days after the yellow fever booster vaccination. The origin of this receptor is a man in his late teens or twenties who received the YFV17D yellow fever vaccine. This CDR3 is CASSLTSGGAGEQFF. The CDR3 coding sequence is TGTGCCAGCAGCCTCACTAGCGGGGGGGCTGGTGAGCAGTTCTTC.